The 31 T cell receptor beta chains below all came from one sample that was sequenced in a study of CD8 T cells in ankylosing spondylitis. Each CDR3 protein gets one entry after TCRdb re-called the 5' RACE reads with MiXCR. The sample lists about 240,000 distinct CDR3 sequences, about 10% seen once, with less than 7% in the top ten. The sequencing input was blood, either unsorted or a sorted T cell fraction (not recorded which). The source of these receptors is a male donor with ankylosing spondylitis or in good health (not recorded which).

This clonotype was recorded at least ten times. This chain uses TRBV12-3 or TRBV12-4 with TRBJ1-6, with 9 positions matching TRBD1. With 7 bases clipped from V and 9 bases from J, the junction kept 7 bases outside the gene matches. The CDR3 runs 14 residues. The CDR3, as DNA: TGTGCCAGCAATGAACAGGGGGCGCGTTCACCCCTCCACTTT. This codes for CASNEQGARSPLHF.

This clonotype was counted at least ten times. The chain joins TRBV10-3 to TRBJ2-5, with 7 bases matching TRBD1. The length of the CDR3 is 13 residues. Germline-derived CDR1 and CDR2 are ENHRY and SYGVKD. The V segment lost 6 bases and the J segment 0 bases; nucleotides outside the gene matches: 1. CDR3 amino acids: CAIRGTDQETQYF. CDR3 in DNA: TGTGCCATCAGAGGGACAGACCAAGAGACCCAGTACTTC.

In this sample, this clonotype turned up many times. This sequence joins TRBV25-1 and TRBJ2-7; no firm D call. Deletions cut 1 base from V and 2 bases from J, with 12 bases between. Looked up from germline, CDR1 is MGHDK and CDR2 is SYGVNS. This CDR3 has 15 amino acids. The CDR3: CASSEFVRGTYEQYF. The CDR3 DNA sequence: TGTGCCAGCAGTGAATTTGTCCGCGGTACCTACGAGCAGTACTTC.

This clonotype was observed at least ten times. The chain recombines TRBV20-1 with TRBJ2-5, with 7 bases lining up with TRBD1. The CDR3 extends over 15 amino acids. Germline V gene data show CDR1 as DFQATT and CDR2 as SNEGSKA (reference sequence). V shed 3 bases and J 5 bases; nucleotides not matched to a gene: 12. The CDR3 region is CSARDATGEMETQYF. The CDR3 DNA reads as TGCAGTGCTAGGGACGCTACAGGGGAGATGGAGACCCAGTACTTC.

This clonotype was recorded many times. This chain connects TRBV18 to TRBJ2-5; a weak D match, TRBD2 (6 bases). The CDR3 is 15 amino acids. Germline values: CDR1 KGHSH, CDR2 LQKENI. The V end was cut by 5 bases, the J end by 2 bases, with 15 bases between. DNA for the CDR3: TGTGCCAGCTCATCGACCGGGACTGAACAAGAGACCCAGTACTTC. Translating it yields CASSSTGTEQETQYF. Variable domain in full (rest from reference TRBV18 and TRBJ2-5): NAGVMQNPRHLVRRRGQEARLRCSPMKGHSHVYWYRQLPEEGLKFMVYLQKENIIDESGMPKERFSAEFPKEGPSILRIQQVVRGDSAAYFCASSSTGTEQETQYFGPGTRLLVL.

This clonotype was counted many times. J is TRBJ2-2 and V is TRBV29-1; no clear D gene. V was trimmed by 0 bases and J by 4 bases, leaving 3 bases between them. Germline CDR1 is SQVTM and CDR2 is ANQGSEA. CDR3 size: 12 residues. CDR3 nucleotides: TGCAGCGTTGAAGACAGCACCGGGGAGCTGTTTTTT. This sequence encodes CSVEDSTGELFF.

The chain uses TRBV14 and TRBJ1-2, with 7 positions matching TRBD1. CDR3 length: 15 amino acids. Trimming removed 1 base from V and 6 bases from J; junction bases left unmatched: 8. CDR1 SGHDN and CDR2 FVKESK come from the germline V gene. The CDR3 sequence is CASSQVRTGEDGYTF. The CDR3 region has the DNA TGTGCCAGCAGCCAAGTTCGCACAGGGGAAGATGGCTACACCTTC.

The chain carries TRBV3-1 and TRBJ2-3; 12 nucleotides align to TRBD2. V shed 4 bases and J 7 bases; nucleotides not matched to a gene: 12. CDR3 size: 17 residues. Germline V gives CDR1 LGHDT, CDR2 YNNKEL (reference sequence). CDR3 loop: CASSPDLAGGPKNTQYF. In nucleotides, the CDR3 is TGTGCCAGCAGCCCCGACCTAGCGGGAGGGCCAAAAAATACGCAGTATTTT.

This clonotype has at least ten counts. Written as DNA, the CDR3 is TGCAGTGCTAGAGGGGGGGGGATCGGAGAGACCCAGTACTTC. Its protein product is CSARGGGIGETQYF. V usage is TRBV20-1 and J usage is TRBJ2-5, with 7 bases that match TRBD2. The CDR3 spans 14 residues. The trim removed 1 base at V and 4 bases at J, leaving 6 bases unmatched. Germline CDR1 and CDR2: DFQATT and SNEGSKA (reference sequence).

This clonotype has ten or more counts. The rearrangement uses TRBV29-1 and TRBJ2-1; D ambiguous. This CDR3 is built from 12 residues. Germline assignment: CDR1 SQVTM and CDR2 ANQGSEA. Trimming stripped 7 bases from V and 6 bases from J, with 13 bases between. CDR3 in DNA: TGCAGCGACCGATCTATAGCCAATGAGCAGTTCTTC. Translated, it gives CSDRSIANEQFF.

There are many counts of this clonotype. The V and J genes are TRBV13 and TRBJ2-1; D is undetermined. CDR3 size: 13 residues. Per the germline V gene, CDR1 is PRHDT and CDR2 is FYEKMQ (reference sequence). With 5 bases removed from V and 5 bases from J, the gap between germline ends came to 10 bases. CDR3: CASSPDGNNEQFF. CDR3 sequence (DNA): TGTGCCAGCAGCCCTGATGGGAACAATGAGCAGTTCTTC.

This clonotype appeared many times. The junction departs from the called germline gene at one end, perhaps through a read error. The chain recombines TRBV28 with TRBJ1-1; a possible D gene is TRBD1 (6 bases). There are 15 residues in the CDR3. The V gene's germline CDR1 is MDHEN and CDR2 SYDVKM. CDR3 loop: CASSPPRGLNTEAFF. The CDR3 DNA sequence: TGTGCCAGCAGCCCACCCAGGGGATTGAATACTGAAGCTTTCTTT.

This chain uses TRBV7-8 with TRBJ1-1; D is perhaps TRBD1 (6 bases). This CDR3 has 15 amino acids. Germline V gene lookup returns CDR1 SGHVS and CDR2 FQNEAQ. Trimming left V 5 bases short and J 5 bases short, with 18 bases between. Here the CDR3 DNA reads TGTGCCAGCAGCATCGGGGGGGGGCTGAGTACTGAAGCTTTCTTT. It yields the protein CASSIGGGLSTEAFF.

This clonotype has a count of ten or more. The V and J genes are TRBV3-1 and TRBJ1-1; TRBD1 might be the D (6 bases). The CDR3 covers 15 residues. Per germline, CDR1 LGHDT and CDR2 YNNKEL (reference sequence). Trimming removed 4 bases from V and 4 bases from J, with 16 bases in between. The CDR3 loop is CASSRLFKGGTEAFF. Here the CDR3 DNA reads TGTGCCAGCAGCCGCCTCTTCAAGGGGGGCACTGAAGCTTTCTTT.

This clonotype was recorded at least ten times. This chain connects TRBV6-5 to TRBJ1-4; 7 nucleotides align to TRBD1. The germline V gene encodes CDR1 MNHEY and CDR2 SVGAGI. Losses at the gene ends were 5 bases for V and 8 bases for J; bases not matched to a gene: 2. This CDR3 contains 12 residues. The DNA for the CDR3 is TGTGCCAGCAGTCCAGGGGGGGAAAAACTGTTTTTT. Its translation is CASSPGGEKLFF.

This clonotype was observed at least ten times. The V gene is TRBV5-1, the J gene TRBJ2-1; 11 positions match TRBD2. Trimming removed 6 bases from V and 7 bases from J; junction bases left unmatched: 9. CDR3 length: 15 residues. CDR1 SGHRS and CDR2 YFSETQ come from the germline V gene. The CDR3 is CASTPLAGAQNEQFF. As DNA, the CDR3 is TGCGCCAGCACCCCACTAGCGGGGGCACAAAATGAGCAGTTCTTC.

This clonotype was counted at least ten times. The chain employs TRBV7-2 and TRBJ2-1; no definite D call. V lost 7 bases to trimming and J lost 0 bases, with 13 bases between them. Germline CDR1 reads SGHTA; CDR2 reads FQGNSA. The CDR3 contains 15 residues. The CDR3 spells CASTITSFSYNEQFF. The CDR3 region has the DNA TGTGCCAGCACCATAACAAGTTTCTCCTACAATGAGCAGTTCTTC. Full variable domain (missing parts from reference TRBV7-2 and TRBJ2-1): GAGVSQSPSNKVTEKGKDVELRCDPISGHTALYWYRQSLGQGLEFLIYFQGNSAPDKSGLPSDRFSAERTGGSVSTLTIQRTQQEDSAVYLCASTITSFSYNEQFFGPGTRLTVL.

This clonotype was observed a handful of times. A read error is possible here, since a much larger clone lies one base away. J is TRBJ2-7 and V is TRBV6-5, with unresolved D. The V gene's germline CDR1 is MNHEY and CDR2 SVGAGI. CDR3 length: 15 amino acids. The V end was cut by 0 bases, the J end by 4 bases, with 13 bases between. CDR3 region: CASSYSFEDSYEQYF. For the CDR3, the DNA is TGTGCCAGCAGTTACTCATTCGAGGATTCGTACGAGCAGTACTTC.

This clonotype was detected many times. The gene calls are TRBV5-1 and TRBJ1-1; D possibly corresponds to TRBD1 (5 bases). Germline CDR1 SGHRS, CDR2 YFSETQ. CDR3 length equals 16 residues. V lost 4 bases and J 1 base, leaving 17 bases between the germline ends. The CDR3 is CASSPSPTGQNTEAFF. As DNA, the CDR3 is TGCGCCAGCAGCCCCTCACCCACAGGACAGAACACTGAAGCTTTCTTT.

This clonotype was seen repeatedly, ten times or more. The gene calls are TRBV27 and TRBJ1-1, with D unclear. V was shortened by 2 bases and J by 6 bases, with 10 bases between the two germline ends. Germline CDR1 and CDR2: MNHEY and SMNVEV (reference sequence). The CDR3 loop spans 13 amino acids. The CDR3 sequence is CASSLEYAAEAFF. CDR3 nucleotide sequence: TGTGCCAGCAGTTTAGAGTACGCTGCTGAAGCTTTCTTT.

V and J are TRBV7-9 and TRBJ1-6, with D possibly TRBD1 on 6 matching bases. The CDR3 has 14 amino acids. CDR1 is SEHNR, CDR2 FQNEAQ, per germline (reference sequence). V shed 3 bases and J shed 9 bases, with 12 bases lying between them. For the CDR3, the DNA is TGTGCCAGCAGCTTGACAGGCGAAGGTTCACCCCTCCACTTT. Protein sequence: CASSLTGEGSPLHF.

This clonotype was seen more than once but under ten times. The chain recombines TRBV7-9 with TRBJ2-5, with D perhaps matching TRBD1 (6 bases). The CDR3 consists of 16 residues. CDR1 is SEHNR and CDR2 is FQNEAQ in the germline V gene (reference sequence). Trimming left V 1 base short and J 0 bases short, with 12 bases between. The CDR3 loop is CASSLVDRLYQETQYF. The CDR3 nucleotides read TGTGCCAGCAGCTTAGTCGACAGGCTGTACCAAGAGACCCAGTACTTC.

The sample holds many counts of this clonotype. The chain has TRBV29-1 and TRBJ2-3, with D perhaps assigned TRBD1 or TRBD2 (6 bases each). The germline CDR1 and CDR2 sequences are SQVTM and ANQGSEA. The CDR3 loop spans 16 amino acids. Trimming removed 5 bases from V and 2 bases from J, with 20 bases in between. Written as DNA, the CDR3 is TGCAGCGTTTTGGGGGGCCACCTCCCGTCCACAGATACGCAGTATTTT. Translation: CSVLGGHLPSTDTQYF.

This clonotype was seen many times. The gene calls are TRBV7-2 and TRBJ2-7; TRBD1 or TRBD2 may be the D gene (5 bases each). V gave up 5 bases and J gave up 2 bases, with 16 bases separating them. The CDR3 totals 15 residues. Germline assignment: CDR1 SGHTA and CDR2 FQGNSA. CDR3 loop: CASSKSGTGTYEQYF. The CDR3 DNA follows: TGTGCCAGCAGCAAGTCCGGGACCGGGACCTACGAGCAGTACTTC.

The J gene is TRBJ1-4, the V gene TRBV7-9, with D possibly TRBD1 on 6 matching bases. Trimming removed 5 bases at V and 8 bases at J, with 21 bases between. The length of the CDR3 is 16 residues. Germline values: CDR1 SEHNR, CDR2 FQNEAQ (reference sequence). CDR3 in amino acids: CASSPPAGIGGEKLFF. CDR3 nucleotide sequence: TGTGCCAGCAGCCCCCCCGCGGGAATTGGGGGCGAAAAACTGTTTTTT.

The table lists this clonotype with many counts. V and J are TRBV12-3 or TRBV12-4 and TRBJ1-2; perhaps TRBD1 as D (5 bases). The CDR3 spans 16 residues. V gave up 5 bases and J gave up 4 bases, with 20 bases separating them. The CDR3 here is CASSIDGGALTYGYTF. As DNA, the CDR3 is TGTGCCAGCAGTATAGACGGAGGGGCCCTAACCTATGGCTACACCTTC.

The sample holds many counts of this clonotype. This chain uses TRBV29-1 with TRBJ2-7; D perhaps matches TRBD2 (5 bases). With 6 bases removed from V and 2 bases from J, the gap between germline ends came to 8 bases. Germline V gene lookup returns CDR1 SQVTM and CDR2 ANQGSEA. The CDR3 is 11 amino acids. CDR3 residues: CSVLGTYEQYF. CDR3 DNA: TGCAGCGTACTAGGGACCTACGAGCAGTACTTC.

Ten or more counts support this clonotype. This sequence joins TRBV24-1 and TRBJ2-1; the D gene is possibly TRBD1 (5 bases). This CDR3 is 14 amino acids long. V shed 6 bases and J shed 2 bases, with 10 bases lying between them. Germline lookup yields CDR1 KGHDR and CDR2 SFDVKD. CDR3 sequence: CATSSGFAYNEQFF. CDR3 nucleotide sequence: TGTGCCACCAGTTCAGGGTTTGCCTACAATGAGCAGTTCTTC.

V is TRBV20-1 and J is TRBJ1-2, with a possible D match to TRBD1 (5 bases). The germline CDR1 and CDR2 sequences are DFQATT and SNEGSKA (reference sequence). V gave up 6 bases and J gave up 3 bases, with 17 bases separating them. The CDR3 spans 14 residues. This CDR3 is CSAQSLLGDYGYTF. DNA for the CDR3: TGCAGTGCCCAATCACTCTTAGGGGACTATGGCTACACCTTC.

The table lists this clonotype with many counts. This chain's CDR3 is CSAINERESPYEQYF. CDR3 in DNA: TGCAGTGCTATTAATGAGCGGGAGTCGCCCTACGAGCAGTACTTC. The rearrangement uses TRBV20-1 and TRBJ2-7; 8 bases align to TRBD2. V shed 4 bases and J 2 bases; nucleotides not matched to a gene: 10. Germline loops: CDR1 DFQATT, CDR2 SNEGSKA (reference sequence). CDR3 size: 15 residues.

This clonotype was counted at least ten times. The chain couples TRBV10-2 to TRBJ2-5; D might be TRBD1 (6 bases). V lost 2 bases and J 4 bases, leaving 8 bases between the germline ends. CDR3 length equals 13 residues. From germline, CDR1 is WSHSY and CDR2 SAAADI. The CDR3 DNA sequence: TGCGCCAGCAGTGAGGGCAGGGGAGAGACCCAGTACTTC. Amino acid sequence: CASSEGRGETQYF.